What follows are 8 T cell receptor beta chains derived from one specimen sequenced in a study of technical replicates of blood from several donors. Sequencing used immunoSEQ multiplex PCR; TCRdb keeps in-frame clones, though not all of them. In the table there are more than 45,000 clones, 90% to 95% of which are singletons. What was sequenced was PBMCs. The receptors were gathered from a human donor in good health. Some clones in this sample may be carry-over from other donors' samples.

This clone was detected only once. The V gene is TRBV4-1, the J gene TRBJ1-6, with TRBD1 identical over 9 bases. After removal of 1 base from V and 10 bases from J, the junction contained 11 bases not matched to a gene. Germline V CDR1 and CDR2: MGHRA, YSYEKL. The CDR3 loop spans 17 amino acids. The CDR3 bases are TGCGCCAGCAGCCAAGTTCCCGGACAGGGGCCAAAGTCACCCCTCCACTTT. Translation: CASSQVPGQGPKSPLHF.

The V call is TRBV7-8, the J call TRBJ1-5; possible D gene TRBD1, 5 bases. The CDR3 is 16 amino acids. CDR1 is SGHVS, CDR2 FQNEAQ, per germline. V gave up 1 base and J gave up 0 bases, with 10 bases separating them. This chain's CDR3 is CASSLERTFSNQPQHF. The CDR3 coding sequence is TGTGCCAGCAGCTTAGAAAGGACATTTAGCAATCAGCCCCAGCATTTT.

The chain employs TRBV29-1 and TRBJ1-1; TRBD1 matches 7 bases. Germline lookup yields CDR1 SQVTM and CDR2 ANQGSEA. V was pared by 4 bases and J by 0 bases, with 2 bases of the junction left unmatched. This CDR3 has 13 residues. DNA for the CDR3: TGCAGCGTTGCCGGGACAGTGAACACTGAAGCTTTCTTT. Residues: CSVAGTVNTEAFF. Complete variable domain (other parts from reference TRBV29-1 and TRBJ1-1): SAVISQKPSRDICQRGTSLTIQCQVDSQVTMMFWYRQQPGQSLTLIATANQGSEATYESGFVIDKFPISRPNLTFSTLTVSNMSPEDSSIYLCSVAGTVNTEAFFGQGTRLTVV.

The gene calls are TRBV5-1 and TRBJ1-1; a weak D match, TRBD1 (5 bases). Germline assignment: CDR1 SGHRS and CDR2 YFSETQ. V lost 3 bases and J lost 4, with 16 bases in between. This CDR3 has 15 residues. The CDR3 here is CASSSRDYRGTEAFF. The CDR3 region has the DNA TGCGCCAGCAGCTCCCGGGACTACCGAGGCACTGAAGCTTTCTTT.

The chain has TRBV19 and TRBJ1-2; 7 positions agree with TRBD1. Trimming removed 8 bases from V and 5 bases from J; junction bases left unmatched: 14. The germline V gene encodes CDR1 LNHDA and CDR2 SQIVND (reference sequence). This CDR3 is 15 amino acids long. The CDR3 nucleotides read TGTGCCAGTTTTCCCGGACAGGCCTCAGGGTATGGCTACACCTTC. It is translated as CASFPGQASGYGYTF.

The chain recombines TRBV7-3 with TRBJ1-1, with TRBD1 matching over 9 bases. The CDR3 has 13 residues. Germline V gene lookup returns CDR1 SGHTA and CDR2 FQGTGA. Unmatched junction bases numbered 1, after V lost 0 bases and J lost 8 bases. The CDR3 spells CASSLTGQGEAFF. As DNA, the CDR3 is TGTGCCAGCAGCTTAACCGGACAGGGGGAAGCTTTCTTT.

The rearrangement joins TRBV5-1 to TRBJ2-7; TRBD1 matches 7 bases. Germline-derived CDR1 and CDR2 are SGHRS and YFSETQ. The CDR3 contains 15 residues. V dropped 1 base and J dropped 4; count of bases not matched to a gene: 8. The CDR3 protein is CASSLIGRQGYEQYF. DNA of the CDR3: TGCGCCAGCAGCTTGATAGGGCGACAGGGTTACGAGCAGTACTTC. Full variable domain (outside the CDR3, taken from reference TRBV5-1 and TRBJ2-7): KAGVTQTPRYLIKTRGQQVTLSCSPISGHRSVSWYQQTPGQGLQFLFEYFSETQRNKGNFPGRFSGRQFSNSRSEMNVSTLELGDSALYLCASSLIGRQGYEQYFGPGTRLTVT.

V usage is TRBV7-2 and J usage is TRBJ2-7; D may be TRBD2 (6 bases). CDR1 is SGHTA, CDR2 FQGNSA, per germline. V was clipped by 1 base and J by 2 bases, with 12 bases between them. This CDR3 is 15 amino acids long. The CDR3 bases are TGTGCCAGCAGCTTAGTACCTGCGGGACCCTACGAGCAGTACTTC. This sequence encodes CASSLVPAGPYEQYF.